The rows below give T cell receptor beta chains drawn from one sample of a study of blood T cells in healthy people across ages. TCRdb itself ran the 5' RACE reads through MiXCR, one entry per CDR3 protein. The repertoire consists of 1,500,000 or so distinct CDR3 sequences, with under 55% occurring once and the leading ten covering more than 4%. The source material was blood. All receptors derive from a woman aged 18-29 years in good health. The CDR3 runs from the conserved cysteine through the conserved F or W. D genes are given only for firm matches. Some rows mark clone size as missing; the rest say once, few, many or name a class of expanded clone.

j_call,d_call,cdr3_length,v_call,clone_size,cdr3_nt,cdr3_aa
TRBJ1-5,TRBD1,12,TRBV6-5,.,TGTGCCAGCAGCGGCCGGGACAGGGACCAGCATTTT,CASSGRDRDQHF
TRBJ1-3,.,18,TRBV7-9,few,TGTGCCAGCAGCTTAGAGGGATATAACACGCGGTCTGGAAACACCATATATTTT,CASSLEGYNTRSGNTIYF
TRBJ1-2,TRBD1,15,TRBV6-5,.,TGTGCCAGCAGTTACTCAGGCAGGGGGATCTATGGCTACACCTTC,CASSYSGRGIYGYTF
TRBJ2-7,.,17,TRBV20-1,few,TGCAGTGCTAGAGAGGAACTGCCCCTCAACAGATTGCGCAAGCAGTACTTC,CSAREELPLNRLRKQYF
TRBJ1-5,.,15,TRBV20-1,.,TGCAGTGTATACAGGGCAACAAGGGGCAATCAGCCCCAGCATTTT,CSVYRATRGNQPQHF
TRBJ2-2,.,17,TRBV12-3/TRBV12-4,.,TGTGCCAGCAGCCCCCTTTTAAGGACAGCGAACACCGGGGAGCTGTTTTTT,CASSPLLRTANTGELFF
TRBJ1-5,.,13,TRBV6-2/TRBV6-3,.,TGTGTCAGCAGTCCACAGGTGGGTCAGCCCCAGCATTTT,CVSSPQVGQPQHF
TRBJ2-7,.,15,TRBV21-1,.,TGTGCCAGCAGTGAATCAAAACTAGGGTCCTACGAGCAGTACTTC,CASSESKLGSYEQYF
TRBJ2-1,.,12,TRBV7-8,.,TGTGCCAGCAGCTTAGCGGCGGATGGGCAGTTCTTC,CASSLAADGQFF
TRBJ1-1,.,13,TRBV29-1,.,TGCAGCGTTGGGGGCCGCTGGAACACTGAAGCTTTCTTT,CSVGGRWNTEAFF
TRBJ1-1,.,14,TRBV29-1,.,TGCAGCGTCTTACGACGGCAAGGAGGGGTTGAAGCTTTCTTT,CSVLRRQGGVEAFF
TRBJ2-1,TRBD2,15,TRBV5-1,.,TGCGCCAGCAGCCGTACTAGCGGGGGGGTCGATGAGCAGTTCTTC,CASSRTSGGVDEQFF
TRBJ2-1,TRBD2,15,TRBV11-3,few,TGTGCCAGCAGCTGGACTAGCGGGAGGTCCAATGAGCAGTTCTTC,CASSWTSGRSNEQFF
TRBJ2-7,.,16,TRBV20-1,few,TGCAGTGCTAGGGTCTGGCTAAGCGGAAGCTCCTACGAGCAGTACTTC,CSARVWLSGSSYEQYF
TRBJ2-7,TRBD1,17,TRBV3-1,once,TGTGCCAGCAGCCAAGGTCGGGCCCGGGACAGGACCTACGAGCAGTACTTC,CASSQGRARDRTYEQYF
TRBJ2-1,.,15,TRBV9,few,TGTGCCAGCAGCGTAGGGCTCACGGAGAACAATGAGCAGTTCTTC,CASSVGLTENNEQFF
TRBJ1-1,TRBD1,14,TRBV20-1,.,TGCAGTGCTTCACCGGGACAGGGATTGACTGAAGCTTTCTTT,CSASPGQGLTEAFF
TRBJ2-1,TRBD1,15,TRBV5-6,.,TGTGCCAGCAGCTTAGTGGACAGGGTTTACAATGAGCAGTTCTTC,CASSLVDRVYNEQFF
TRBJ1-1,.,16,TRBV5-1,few,TGCGCCAGCAGCTTGGTTGGGGATACACTGAACACTGAAGCTTTCTTT,CASSLVGDTLNTEAFF
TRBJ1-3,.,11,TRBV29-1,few,TGCAGCGCCGTCACTGGAAACACCATATATTTT,CSAVTGNTIYF
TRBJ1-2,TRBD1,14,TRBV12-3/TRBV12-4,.,TGTGCCAGCAGTTTAGCACAGGGGGCAAGAGGCTGCACCTTC,CASSLAQGARGCTF
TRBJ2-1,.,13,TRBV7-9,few,TGTGCCAGCAGCTCCTTTGGGGCGTTTGAGCAGTTCTTC,CASSSFGAFEQFF
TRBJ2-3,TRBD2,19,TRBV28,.,TGTGCCAGCAGTTCGCCGCTAGCGGGAGAAGGAAAGGGAGGAGATACGCAGTATTTT,CASSSPLAGEGKGGDTQYF
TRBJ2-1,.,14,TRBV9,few,TGTGCCAGTAATCTTGGGGCTTCTGGCCATGAGCAGTTCTTC,CASNLGASGHEQFF
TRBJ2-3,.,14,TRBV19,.,TGTGCCAGTAGTACGGGACACCCGACAGATACGCAGTATTTT,CASSTGHPTDTQYF
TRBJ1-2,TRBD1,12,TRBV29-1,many,TGCAGCGTTGATAGGGACAGGGCGAGCTACACCTTC,CSVDRDRASYTF
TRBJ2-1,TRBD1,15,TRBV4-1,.,TGCGCCAGCAGCCAACCTGACAGGACAGGCAATGAGCAGTTCTTC,CASSQPDRTGNEQFF
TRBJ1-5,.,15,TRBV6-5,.,TGTGCCAGCAGAAGGGACACATTGGGGAATCAGCCCCAGCATTTT,CASRRDTLGNQPQHF
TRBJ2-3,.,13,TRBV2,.,TGTGCCAGCAGTGACAGGTTTGGTGATACGCAGTATTTT,CASSDRFGDTQYF
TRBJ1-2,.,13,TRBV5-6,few,TGTGCCAGCAGCTGGGTCAGGTCTGGCGGCTACACCTTC,CASSWVRSGGYTF
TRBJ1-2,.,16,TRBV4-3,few,TGCGCCAGCAGCCAAGATCTCAGGGCGGATTACTATGGCTACACCTTC,CASSQDLRADYYGYTF
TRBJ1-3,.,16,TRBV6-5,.,TGTGCCAGCAGTTACTCGGGGACATGGGTAGGAAACACCATATATTTT,CASSYSGTWVGNTIYF
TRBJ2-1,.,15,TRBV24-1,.,TGTGCCACCAGTGACCTTGGGGAGTACGACAATGAGCAGTTCTTC,CATSDLGEYDNEQFF
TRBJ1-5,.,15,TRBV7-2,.,TGTGCCAGCAGCTTAATGGGGGGTAGCAATCAGCCCCAGCATTTT,CASSLMGGSNQPQHF
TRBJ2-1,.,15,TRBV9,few,TGTGCCAGCAGCGTAGACCCTCCTTTCTACGGGGAGCAGTTCTTC,CASSVDPPFYGEQFF
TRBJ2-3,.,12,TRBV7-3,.,TGTGCCAGCAGCACCCCGGGGGATACGCAGTATTTT,CASSTPGDTQYF
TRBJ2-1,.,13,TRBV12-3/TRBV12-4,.,TGTGCCAGCAGCCGACACGGAGTTAGTGAGCAGTTCTTC,CASSRHGVSEQFF
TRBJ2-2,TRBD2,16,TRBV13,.,TGTGCCAGCAGCTTAGCGGGAGGCCCGGGAACCGGGGAGCTGTTTTTT,CASSLAGGPGTGELFF
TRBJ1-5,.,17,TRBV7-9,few,TGTGCCAGCAGTTTTTACCCCCGGGGGGCCCAGAGTGGGCCCCAGCATTTT,CASSFYPRGAQSGPQHF
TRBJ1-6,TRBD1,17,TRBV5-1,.,TGCGCCAGCAGCTTACACCTCCCGGGACAGGGCAATTCACCCCTCCACTTT,CASSLHLPGQGNSPLHF
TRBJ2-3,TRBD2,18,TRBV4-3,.,TGCGCCAGCAGCCAAGAGAGGACCCATAGACTAGCAAGGGATACGCAGTATTTT,CASSQERTHRLARDTQYF
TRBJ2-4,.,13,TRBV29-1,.,TGCAGCGTTTTAGACACTACCAAAAACATTCAGTACTTC,CSVLDTTKNIQYF
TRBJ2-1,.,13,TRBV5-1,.,TGCGCCAGCAGGAACGTTGCCTCCAATGAGCAGTTCTTC,CASRNVASNEQFF
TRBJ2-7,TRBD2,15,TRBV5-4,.,TGTGCCAGCAGCGTGGGACTAGCGGGAGTCAATGAGCAGTACTTC,CASSVGLAGVNEQYF
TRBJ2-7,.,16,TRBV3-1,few,TGTGCCAGCAGCAAAGAAGAGGGCTTAGGCTCCTACGAGCAGTACTTC,CASSKEEGLGSYEQYF
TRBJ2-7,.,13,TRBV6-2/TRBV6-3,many,TGTGCCAGCAGTCCCCGCGGCATATACGAGCAGTACTTC,CASSPRGIYEQYF
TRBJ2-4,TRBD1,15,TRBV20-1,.,TGCAGTGCTAGGAGGGGACAGGGGGCGATCAATGAGCAGTACTTC,CSARRGQGAINEQYF
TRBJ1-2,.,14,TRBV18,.,TGTGCCAGCTTCCGAGCCGGGACAACCTATGGCTACACCTTC,CASFRAGTTYGYTF
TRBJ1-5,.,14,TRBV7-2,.,TGTGCCAGCAGCTTGGTAGGGACCAATCAGCCCCAGCATTTT,CASSLVGTNQPQHF
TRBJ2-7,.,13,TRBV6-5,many,TGTGCCAGCAGACCGGGACCTTCCTACGAGCAGTACTTC,CASRPGPSYEQYF
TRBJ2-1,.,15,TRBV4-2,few,TGTGCCAGCAGACATGAGGGGACTTTTTACAATGAGCAGTTCTTC,CASRHEGTFYNEQFF
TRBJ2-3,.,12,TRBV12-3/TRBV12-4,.,TGTGCCAGCAGTTTGTGGGGGGTCCGGCAGTATTTT,CASSLWGVRQYF
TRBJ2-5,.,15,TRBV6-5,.,TGTGCCAGCAGTTACACCGGTGGCGAGGACGAGACCCAGTACTTC,CASSYTGGEDETQYF
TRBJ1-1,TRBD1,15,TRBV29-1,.,TGCAGCGTTGGCGGGACAGGGGGATGGAACACTGAAGCTTTCTTT,CSVGGTGGWNTEAFF
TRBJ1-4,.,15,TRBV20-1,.,TGCAGTGCCCACGAAAGAGGGACATATAATGAAAAACTGTTTTTT,CSAHERGTYNEKLFF